This TCR beta chain was obtained from a study of cytomegalovirus exposure and HLA in healthy donors. In the PCR, 60 Vbeta and 13 Jbeta primers were used. Sequencing used immunoSEQ multiplex PCR; TCRdb keeps in-frame clones, though not all of them. The table includes approximately 100,000 clones, roughly 76% detected once. Study-level findings and limits: A missense DCLRE1C variant was associated with V- and J-gene trimming of TCR beta chains in a later analysis, and an independent cohort replicated the association.

This clone is a singleton in its sample. What it binds is unknown. The TCR was taken from a woman aged 40 to 50 in good health and CMV-seropositive. Sequencing was performed on PBMCs.

The CDR3 here is CASVSGGSDTGELFF. CDR3 nucleotides: TGCGCCAGCGTCTCCGGGGGGTCGGACACCGGGGAGCTGTTTTTT. The chain is built from TRBV5-1 and TRBJ2-2; 7 bases fit TRBD2. Germline V CDR1 and CDR2: SGHRS, YFSETQ. After removal of 7 bases from V and 3 bases from J, the junction contained 9 bases not matched to a gene. The CDR3 runs 15 residues.